This T cell receptor beta chain originates from a study of tumor-infiltrating lymphocytes in primary liver carcinoma. Study results and limitations: Tumor region pairs showed greater overlap than either tumor-adjacent or tumor-blood pairs did. Tumors significantly exceeded blood in top-250-clone fraction (p = 0.039).

The CDR3 has 14 amino acids. Comment on this clonotype: Antigen specificity is unknown. At one end the junction does not follow the germline gene, possibly because of a read error.

The investigators made TCR beta cDNA from approximately 0.5 ug total RNA, using a constant-region primer. Slightly modified ARM-PCR with three nested multiplex PCR rounds yielded TCR beta libraries. TRBV1-TRBV30 forward primers paired with a C-beta reverse primer were used in the first two PCR rounds, which ran roughly 9 cycles each. TCRdb passed the multiplex PCR reads through MiXCR, listing each CDR3 protein once. The repertoire holds 75,000 to 80,000 distinct CDR3 sequences, with approximately 62% as singletons. From unsorted bulk tissue weighing about 20-32 mg, DNA and RNA were co-extracted. All patients had surgically resected primary liver carcinoma.

The receptor's source is a man aged 40-50 years with primary liver carcinoma and hepatitis B virus infection. The sample taken for sequencing was tumor-adjacent normal liver tissue. The chain employs TRBV12-3 or TRBV12-4 and TRBJ2-5, with TRBD1 as a possible D gene (6 bases). The CDR3 DNA reads TGTGCCAGGAGTTTGTCAGGGGTGCCAGAGACCCAGTACTTC. Protein: CARSLSGVPETQYF.